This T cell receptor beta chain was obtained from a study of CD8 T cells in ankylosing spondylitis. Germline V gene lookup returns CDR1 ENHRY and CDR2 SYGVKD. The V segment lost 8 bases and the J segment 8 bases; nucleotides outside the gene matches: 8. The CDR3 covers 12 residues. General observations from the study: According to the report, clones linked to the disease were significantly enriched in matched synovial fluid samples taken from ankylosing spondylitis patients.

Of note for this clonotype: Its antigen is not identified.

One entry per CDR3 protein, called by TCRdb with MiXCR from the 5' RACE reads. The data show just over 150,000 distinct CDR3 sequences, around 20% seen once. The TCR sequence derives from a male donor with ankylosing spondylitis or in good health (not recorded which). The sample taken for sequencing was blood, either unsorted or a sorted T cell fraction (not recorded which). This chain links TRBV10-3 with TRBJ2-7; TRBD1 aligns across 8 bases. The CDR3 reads CAIDRGAGKQYF. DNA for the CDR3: TGTGCCATCGACAGGGGCGCAGGAAAGCAGTACTTC.